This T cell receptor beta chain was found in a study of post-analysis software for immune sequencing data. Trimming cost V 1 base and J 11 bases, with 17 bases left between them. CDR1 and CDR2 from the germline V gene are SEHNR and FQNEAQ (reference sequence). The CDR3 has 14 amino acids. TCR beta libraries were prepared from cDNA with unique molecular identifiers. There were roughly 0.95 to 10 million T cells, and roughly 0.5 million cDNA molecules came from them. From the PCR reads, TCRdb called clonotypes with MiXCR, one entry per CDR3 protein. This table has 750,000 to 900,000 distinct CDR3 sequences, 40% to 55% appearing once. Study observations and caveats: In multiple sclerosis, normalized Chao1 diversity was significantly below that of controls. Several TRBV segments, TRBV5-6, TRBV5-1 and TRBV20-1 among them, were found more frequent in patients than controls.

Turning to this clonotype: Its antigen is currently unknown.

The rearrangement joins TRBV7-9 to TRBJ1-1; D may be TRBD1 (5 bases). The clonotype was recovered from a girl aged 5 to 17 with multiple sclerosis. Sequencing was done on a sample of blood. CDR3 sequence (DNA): TGTGCCAGCAGCTTAGGCAGAGACGGGCCAGGGGCTTTCTTT. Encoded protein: CASSLGRDGPGAFF.